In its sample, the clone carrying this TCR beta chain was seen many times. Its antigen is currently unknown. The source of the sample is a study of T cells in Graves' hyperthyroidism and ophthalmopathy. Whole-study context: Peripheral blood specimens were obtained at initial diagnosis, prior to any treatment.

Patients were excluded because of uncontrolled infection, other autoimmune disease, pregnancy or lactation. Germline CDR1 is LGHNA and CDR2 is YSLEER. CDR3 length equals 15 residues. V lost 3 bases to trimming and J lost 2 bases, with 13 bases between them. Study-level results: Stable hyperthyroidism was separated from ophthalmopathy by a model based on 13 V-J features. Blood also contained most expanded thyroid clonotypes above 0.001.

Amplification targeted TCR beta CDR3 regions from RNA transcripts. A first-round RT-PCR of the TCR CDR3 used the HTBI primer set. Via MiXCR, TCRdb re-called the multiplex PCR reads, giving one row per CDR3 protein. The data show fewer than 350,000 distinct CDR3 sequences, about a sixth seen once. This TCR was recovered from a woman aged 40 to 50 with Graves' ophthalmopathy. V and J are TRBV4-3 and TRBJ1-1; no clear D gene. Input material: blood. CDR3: CASSHTRGGNTEAFF. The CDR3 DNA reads TGCGCCAGCAGCCACACCAGAGGAGGTAACACTGAAGCTTTCTTT.